These T cell receptor beta chains were read from a single sample in a study of technical replicates of blood from four donors. Produced via immunoSEQ multiplex PCR; TCRdb's table is partial and in-frame only. The sample lists more than 65,000 clones, approximately 94% occurring once. The sample consisted of T cells isolated from PBMCs. The origin of the receptors is a human donor in good health. Each CDR3 is given with its conserved first and last residue. A D gene is named only where the DNA matches it firmly. Clone size is stated in some rows and not others, as once, few, many or a class when expanded.

V gene	J gene	D gene	clone size	CDR3 protein	CDR3 DNA
TRBV28	TRBJ1-2	.	.	CASRPTGINYGYTF	TGTGCCAGCAGGCCAACAGGGATTAACTATGGCTACACCTTC
TRBV7-3	TRBJ2-1	TRBD2	once	CASSLGTRVNEQFF	TGTGCCAGCAGCTTAGGGACTAGGGTTAATGAGCAGTTCTTC
TRBV6-1	TRBJ2-5	.	.	CASSRAQETQYF	TGTGCCAGCAGTAGAGCTCAAGAGACCCAGTACTTC
TRBV4-1	TRBJ2-6	.	.	CASARGGFLGANVLTF	TGCGCCAGCGCCAGAGGAGGGTTTCTTGGGGCCAACGTCCTGACTTTC
TRBV7-9	TRBJ2-1	.	.	CASSQIYNEQFF	TGTGCCAGCAGTCAAATTTACAATGAGCAGTTCTTC
TRBV5-6	TRBJ1-2	TRBD1	.	CASSSRDRGIYGYTF	TGTGCCAGCAGCTCCCGGGACAGGGGGATCTATGGCTACACCTTC
TRBV30	TRBJ1-4	.	.	CAWSPQITTNEKLFF	TGTGCCTGGAGTCCTCAGATCACAACTAATGAAAAACTGTTTTTT
TRBV7-9	TRBJ2-7	.	.	CASSQDRVGEQYF	TGTGCCAGCAGCCAAGACAGAGTGGGCGAGCAGTACTTC
TRBV2	TRBJ2-3	TRBD1	.	CASSARDRGTDTQYF	TGTGCCAGCAGTGCTCGGGACAGGGGCACAGATACGCAGTATTTT
TRBV7-3	TRBJ2-1	.	.	CASSPFPGMGGNEQFF	TGTGCCAGCAGCCCCTTTCCGGGTATGGGGGGTAATGAGCAGTTCTTC
TRBV27	TRBJ1-2	.	.	CASSSGQPFWGYTF	TGTGCCAGCAGCTCAGGACAGCCCTTCTGGGGCTACACCTTC
TRBV30	TRBJ2-1	TRBD2	.	CAWGTSGTYNEQFF	TGTGCCTGGGGGACTAGCGGGACCTACAATGAGCAGTTCTTC
TRBV9	TRBJ1-2	.	.	CASSVQGGNYGYTF	TGTGCCAGCAGCGTACAGGGCGGAAACTATGGCTACACCTTC
TRBV9	TRBJ2-1	TRBD2	.	CASSFQEAGGYNEQFF	TGTGCCAGCAGCTTCCAGGAAGCGGGAGGGTATAATGAGCAGTTCTTC
TRBV9	TRBJ2-7	TRBD2	.	CASSGESSGKSGYEQYF	TGTGCCAGCAGCGGAGAGTCTAGCGGGAAGAGTGGATACGAGCAGTACTTC
TRBV5-4	TRBJ1-3	TRBD1	.	CASSPGQGVLGNTIYF	TGTGCCAGCAGCCCGGGACAGGGGGTACTTGGAAACACCATATATTTT
TRBV7-8	TRBJ1-1	TRBD1	.	CASSLEPGGHTEAFF	TGTGCCAGCAGCTTAGAACCAGGGGGGCACACTGAAGCTTTCTTT
TRBV7-3	TRBJ2-7	.	.	CASSFTGPPDEQYF	TGTGCCAGCAGCTTTACAGGTCCTCCGGACGAGCAGTACTTC
TRBV6-5	TRBJ1-5	.	.	CASNPGGNQPQHF	TGTGCCAGCAATCCGGGGGGCAATCAGCCCCAGCATTTT
TRBV9	TRBJ2-3	.	.	CASSPRPGTDTQYF	TGTGCCAGCAGCCCGCGGCCTGGCACAGATACGCAGTATTTT
TRBV7-3	TRBJ2-2	.	.	CASSLTRVNTGELFF	TGTGCCAGCAGCTTAACCAGGGTTAACACCGGGGAGCTGTTTTTT
TRBV5-1	TRBJ1-2	.	few	CASSSTLPLYGYTF	TGCGCCAGCAGCTCGACTCTTCCTCTCTATGGCTACACCTTC
TRBV27	TRBJ2-1	TRBD2	.	CASSLDSSGRSSYNEQFF	TGTGCCAGCAGTTTGGACTCTAGCGGGAGGAGCTCCTACAATGAGCAGTTCTTC
TRBV6-7	TRBJ1-2	.	.	CASSSQGHNYGYTF	TGTGCCAGCAGTTCCCAGGGCCATAACTATGGCTACACCTTC
TRBV5-1	TRBJ2-1	.	.	CASSLYAEQFF	TGCGCCAGCAGCTTATACGCGGAGCAGTTCTTC
TRBV2	TRBJ2-3	.	.	CASSANSLVPTDTQYF	TGTGCCAGCAGTGCAAACAGCTTGGTCCCCACAGATACGCAGTATTTT
TRBV4-3	TRBJ2-7	TRBD1	.	CASSQARTGAYEQYF	TGCGCCAGCAGCCAAGCTCGGACAGGGGCCTACGAGCAGTACTTC
TRBV6-1	TRBJ2-1	TRBD2	.	CASSDRPMGTSGRVDEQFF	TGTGCCAGCAGTGATCGTCCTATGGGGACTAGCGGGAGGGTCGATGAGCAGTTCTTC
TRBV6-6	TRBJ2-7	TRBD2	.	CASDKVSREGPYEQYF	TGTGCCAGCGACAAAGTCTCGCGGGAGGGACCCTACGAGCAGTACTTC
TRBV5-1	TRBJ2-1	.	.	CASSLERERSNEQFF	TGCGCCAGCAGCTTGGAGAGGGAAAGGTCCAATGAGCAGTTCTTC
TRBV5-1	TRBJ2-7	.	.	CASSPEGVLSYEQYF	TGCGCCAGCAGCCCAGAGGGGGTCCTCTCCTACGAGCAGTACTTC
TRBV7-3	TRBJ2-1	TRBD2	.	CASSLNSLAGYNEQFF	TGTGCCAGCAGCTTAAACTCACTAGCGGGTTACAATGAGCAGTTCTTC
TRBV5-8	TRBJ2-4	.	.	CASSFVGLAKNIQYF	TGTGCCAGCAGCTTTGTTGGCCTAGCCAAAAACATTCAGTACTTC
TRBV10-3	TRBJ2-1	.	.	CAIMSLFYNEQFF	TGTGCCATCATGAGCTTATTTTACAATGAGCAGTTCTTC
TRBV5-4	TRBJ2-1	TRBD1	.	CASSISRTGEEQFF	TGTGCCAGCAGCATAAGTAGGACAGGAGAGGAGCAGTTCTTC
TRBV6-5	TRBJ2-1	TRBD2	once	CASSYSPAGGNEQFF	TGTGCCAGCAGTTACTCGCCAGCGGGAGGCAATGAGCAGTTCTTC
TRBV5-6	TRBJ2-1	TRBD1	.	CASSSVDRGTFNEQFF	TGTGCCAGCAGCTCGGTCGACAGGGGAACTTTCAATGAGCAGTTCTTC
TRBV7-9	TRBJ2-5	TRBD2	.	CASSPEREGPVRETQYF	TGTGCCAGCAGCCCGGAGCGGGAGGGCCCCGTTCGGGAGACCCAGTACTTC
TRBV19	TRBJ1-1	.	.	CASRDFGDTEAFF	TGTGCCAGTAGGGACTTCGGGGACACTGAAGCTTTCTTT
TRBV6-1	TRBJ2-4	.	.	CASSEGRDIQYF	TGTGCCAGCAGTGAGGGCCGAGACATTCAGTACTTC
TRBV5-4	TRBJ1-1	.	.	CASSQLQGLNTEAFF	TGTGCCAGCAGCCAACTACAGGGCTTGAACACTGAAGCTTTCTTT
TRBV29-1	TRBJ1-2	.	.	CSVEGQLNYGYTF	TGCAGCGTTGAAGGACAGCTTAACTATGGCTACACCTTC